The present T cell receptor beta chain was sequenced within a study of technical replicates of blood from several donors. The CDR3 has 12 amino acids. Trimming stripped 5 bases from V and 5 bases from J, with 7 bases between. Germline loops: CDR1 SEHNR, CDR2 FQNEAQ (reference sequence). The table came from immunoSEQ multiplex PCR; TCRdb's copy has only in-frame clones and leaves some out. Of roughly 82,000 clones listed, roughly 95% are singletons. The V and J genes are TRBV7-9 and TRBJ2-1, with unresolved D. The source material was T cells isolated from PBMCs. This receptor was identified in a human donor in good health. The CDR3 is CASSPENNEQFF. CDR3 DNA: TGTGCCAGCAGCCCCGAGAACAATGAGCAGTTCTTC.